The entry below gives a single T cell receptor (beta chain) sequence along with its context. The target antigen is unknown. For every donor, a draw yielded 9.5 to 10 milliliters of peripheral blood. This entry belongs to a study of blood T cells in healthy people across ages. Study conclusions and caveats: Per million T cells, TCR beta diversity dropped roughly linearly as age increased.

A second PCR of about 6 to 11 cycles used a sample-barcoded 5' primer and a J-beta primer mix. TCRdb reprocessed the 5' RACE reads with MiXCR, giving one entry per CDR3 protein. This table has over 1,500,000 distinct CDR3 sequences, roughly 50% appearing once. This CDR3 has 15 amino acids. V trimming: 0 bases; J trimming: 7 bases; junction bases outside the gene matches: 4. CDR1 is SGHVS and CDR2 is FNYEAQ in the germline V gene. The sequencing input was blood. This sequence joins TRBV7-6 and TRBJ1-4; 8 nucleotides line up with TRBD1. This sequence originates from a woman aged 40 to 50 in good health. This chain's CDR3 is CASSLAPDRAEKLFF. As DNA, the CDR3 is TGTGCCAGCAGCTTAGCCCCGGACAGGGCTGAAAAACTGTTTTTT.